Below are 11 T cell receptor beta chains sequenced from a single sample in a study of blood T cells in healthy people across ages. A J-beta primer mix and a sample-barcoded 5' primer were used in a second PCR of roughly 7 to 12 cycles. TCRdb re-analysed the 5' RACE reads in MiXCR, keeping a single row per CDR3 protein. The sample consists of 1.8 million or so distinct CDR3 sequences, 35% to 50% of them appearing once. Source material: blood. The receptors derive from a human donor in good health.

This clonotype was seen more than once but under ten times. The chain carries TRBV29-1 and TRBJ2-5; the match to TRBD1 covers 10 bases. Trimming removed 2 bases from V and 5 bases from J; junction bases left unmatched: 2. This CDR3 is 13 amino acids long. Germline V gene lookup returns CDR1 SQVTM and CDR2 ANQGSEA. CDR3 sequence: CSVETGQGETQYF. The CDR3 DNA sequence: TGCAGCGTTGAAACGGGACAGGGGGAGACCCAGTACTTC.

This chain connects TRBV24-1 to TRBJ1-5; D may be TRBD1 (5 bases). Between the trimmed V and J ends, which lost 2 bases and 9 bases, there was a span of 13 bases. In germline, CDR1 is KGHDR, CDR2 SFDVKD. This CDR3 spans 14 amino acids. CDR3 sequence: CATSDSGIRWPQHF. CDR3 bases: TGTGCCACCAGTGATTCAGGGATCCGATGGCCCCAGCATTTT.

V gene TRBV7-8 combines with J gene TRBJ2-4; 8 positions match TRBD2. Germline values: CDR1 SGHVS, CDR2 FQNEAQ. This CDR3 comprises 15 residues. With V trimmed by 2 bases and J by 13 bases, 13 bases remained unmatched. The CDR3 region is CASSLFSGGQDEQYF. In DNA form, the CDR3 reads TGTGCCAGCAGCTTATTCAGCGGGGGTCAAGATGAGCAGTACTTC.

This clonotype came up many times. The chain couples TRBV6-4 to TRBJ2-3; the D is unclear. Trimming removed 6 bases at V and 0 bases at J, with 7 bases between. Germline V gene data show CDR1 as MRHNA and CDR2 as SNTAGT. CDR3 length: 13 amino acids. Written as DNA, the CDR3 is TGTGCCAGCAGCCCCGCGAGCACAGATACGCAGTATTTT. Translated, it gives CASSPASTDTQYF.

The sample holds a few counts of this clonotype. One end of the junction does not line up with germline, which may come from a read error. The chain uses TRBV7-9 and TRBJ1-2; tentative D call: TRBD1 (5 bases). From germline, CDR1 is SEHNR and CDR2 FQNEAQ (reference sequence). The CDR3 consists of 16 residues. CDR3 protein: CASGLAGPTANYGYTF. CDR3 nucleotides: TGTGCCAGCGGCTTAGCAGGGCCGACAGCTAACTATGGCTACACCTTC.

V is TRBV12-3 or TRBV12-4 and J is TRBJ1-2; 8 bases map to TRBD1. The CDR3 has 13 amino acids. V lost 6 bases to trimming and J lost 8 bases; unmatched junction nucleotides: 8. The CDR3 sequence: CASSVGQVDGYTF. CDR3 sequence (DNA): TGTGCCAGCAGCGTGGGACAGGTGGACGGCTACACCTTC.

Details on this clonotype: A junction boundary mismatches the germline segment, possibly from a read error. The J gene is TRBJ2-1, the V gene TRBV25-1, with D maybe TRBD1 (5 bases). Germline V lookup: CDR1 MGHDK, CDR2 SYGVNS. This CDR3 region has 15 residues. CDR3 in amino acids: CAGSGADRSYNEQFF. CDR3 DNA: TGTGCCGGCAGTGGGGCAGACAGATCCTACAATGAGCAGTTCTTC. Using reference TRBV25-1 and TRBJ2-1 for the parts outside the CDR3, the full variable domain is EADIYQTPRYLVIGTGKKITLECSQTMGHDKMYWYQQDPGMELHLIHYSYGVNSTEKGDLSSESTVSRIRTEHFPLTLESARPSHTSQYLCAGSGADRSYNEQFFGPGTRLTVL.

The V and J genes are TRBV7-6 and TRBJ2-5; no definite D call. Germline assignment: CDR1 SGHVS and CDR2 FNYEAQ. Trimming cost V 6 bases and J 1 base, with 15 bases left between them. The CDR3 spans 15 residues. As DNA, the CDR3 is TGTGCCAGCAGTTCTTCTCCCGGGCCCCAAGAGACCCAGTACTTC. Its translation: CASSSSPGPQETQYF. The full variable domain, with the rest looked up from reference TRBV7-6 and TRBJ2-5, is GAGVSQSPRYKVTKRGQDVALRCDPISGHVSLYWYRQALGQGPEFLTYFNYEAQQDKSGLPNDRFSAERPEGSISTLTIQRTEQRDSAMYRCASSSSPGPQETQYFGPGTRLLVL.

This chain connects TRBV29-1 to TRBJ2-1, with D hard to call. The CDR3 loop spans 10 amino acids. Germline V CDR1 and CDR2: SQVTM, ANQGSEA. V shed 3 bases and J shed 6 bases, with 3 bases lying between them. The CDR3 DNA is TGCAGCGTTGACGGCAATGAGCAGTTCTTC. Encoded protein: CSVDGNEQFF.

V is TRBV20-1 and J is TRBJ2-3, with TRBD1 as a possible D gene (6 bases). V lost 0 bases to trimming and J lost 1 base, with 14 bases between them. Germline V gene data show CDR1 as DFQATT and CDR2 as SNEGSKA (reference sequence). There are 16 residues in the CDR3. CDR3 in DNA: TGCAGTGCTAGAGATCCAGGGACATTGGGCACAGATACGCAGTATTTT. Amino acids: CSARDPGTLGTDTQYF.

The rearrangement links TRBV25-1 to TRBJ1-6; 8 bases align to TRBD1. J gave up 9 bases and V 3 bases, and 7 bases lay outside the gene matches. CDR3 length: 15 amino acids. Per the germline V gene, CDR1 is MGHDK and CDR2 is SYGVNS. CDR3 protein: CASSDARTGSSPLHF. In nucleotides, the CDR3 is TGTGCCAGCAGTGACGCAAGGACAGGGAGTTCACCCCTCCACTTT.